A single sample gave rise to the 2 T cell receptor beta chains below, sequenced in a study of T cells after yellow fever vaccination. TCRdb itself ran the 5' RACE reads through MiXCR, one entry per CDR3 protein. The sample lists over 110,000 distinct CDR3 sequences; over 7% were seen once. The sequencing here drew on CD4+ T cells sorted from PBMCs, taken 5 days after the yellow fever booster vaccination. These receptors all come from a young man who received the YFV17D yellow fever vaccine.

Many counts were recorded for this clonotype. This rearrangement joins TRBV6-6 to TRBJ1-1; 7 nucleotides line up with TRBD1. The ends lost 5 bases at V and 3 bases at J; junction bases unmatched: 3. This CDR3 comprises 13 residues. Germline loops: CDR1 MNHNY, CDR2 SVGAGI (reference sequence). The CDR3 DNA reads as TGTGCCAGCAGTACAGGGGAGTACACTGAAGCTTTCTTT. Its protein is CASSTGEYTEAFF.

In its sample, this clonotype was seen many times. The V gene is TRBV5-1, the J gene TRBJ2-7; 8 bases fit TRBD2. The J segment lost 2 bases and the V segment lost 6 bases, leaving 13 bases of the junction unmatched. Germline assignment: CDR1 SGHRS and CDR2 YFSETQ. The length of the CDR3 is 16 residues. The CDR3 nucleotides read TGCGCCAGCACCTCCGGGACTAGTGGGATTACCTACGAGCAGTACTTC. Protein sequence: CASTSGTSGITYEQYF.